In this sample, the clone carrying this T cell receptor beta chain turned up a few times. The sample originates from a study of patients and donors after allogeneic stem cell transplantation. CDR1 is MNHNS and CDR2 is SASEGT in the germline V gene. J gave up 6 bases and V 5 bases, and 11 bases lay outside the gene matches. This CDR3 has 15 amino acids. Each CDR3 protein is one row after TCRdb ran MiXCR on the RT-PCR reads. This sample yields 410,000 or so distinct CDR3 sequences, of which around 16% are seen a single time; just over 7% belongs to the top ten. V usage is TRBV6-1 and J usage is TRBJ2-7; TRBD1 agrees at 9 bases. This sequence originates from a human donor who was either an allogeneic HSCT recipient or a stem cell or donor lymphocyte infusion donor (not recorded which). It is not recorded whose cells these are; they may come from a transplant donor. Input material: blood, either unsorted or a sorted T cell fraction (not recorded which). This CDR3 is CASSQGGTGTVEQYF. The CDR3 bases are TGTGCCAGCAGTCAAGGGGGGACAGGGACTGTCGAGCAGTACTTC.